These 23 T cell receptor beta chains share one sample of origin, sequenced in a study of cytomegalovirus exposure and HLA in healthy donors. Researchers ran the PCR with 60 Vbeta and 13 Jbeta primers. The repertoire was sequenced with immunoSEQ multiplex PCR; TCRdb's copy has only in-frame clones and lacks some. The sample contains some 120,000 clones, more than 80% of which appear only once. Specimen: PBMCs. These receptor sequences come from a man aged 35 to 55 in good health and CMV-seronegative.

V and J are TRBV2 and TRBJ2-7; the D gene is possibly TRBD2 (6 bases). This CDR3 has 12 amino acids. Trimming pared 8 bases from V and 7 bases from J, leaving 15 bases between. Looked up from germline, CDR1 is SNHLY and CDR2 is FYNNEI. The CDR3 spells CASGVRAGEQYF. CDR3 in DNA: TGTGCCAGCGGTGTGAGGGCGGGGGAGCAGTACTTC.

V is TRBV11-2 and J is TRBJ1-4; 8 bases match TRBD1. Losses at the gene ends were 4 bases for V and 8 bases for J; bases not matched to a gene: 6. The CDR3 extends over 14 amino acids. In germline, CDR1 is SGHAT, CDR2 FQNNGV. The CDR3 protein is CASSSNRGEEKLFF. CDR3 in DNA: TGTGCCAGCAGCTCAAACAGGGGGGAGGAAAAACTGTTTTTT.

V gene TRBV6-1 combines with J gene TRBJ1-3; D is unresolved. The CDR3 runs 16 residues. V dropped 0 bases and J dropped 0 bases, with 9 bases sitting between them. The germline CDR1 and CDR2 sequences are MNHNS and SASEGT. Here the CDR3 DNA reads TGTGCCAGCAGTGAAGCGCGGGCGGGCTCTGGAAACACCATATATTTT. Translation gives CASSEARAGSGNTIYF.

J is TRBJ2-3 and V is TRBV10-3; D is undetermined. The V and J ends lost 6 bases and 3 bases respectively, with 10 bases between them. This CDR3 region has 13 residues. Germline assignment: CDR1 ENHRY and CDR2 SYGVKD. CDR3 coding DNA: TGTGCCATCAGCGCCCCTCGGACAGATACGCAGTATTTT. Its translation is CAISAPRTDTQYF.

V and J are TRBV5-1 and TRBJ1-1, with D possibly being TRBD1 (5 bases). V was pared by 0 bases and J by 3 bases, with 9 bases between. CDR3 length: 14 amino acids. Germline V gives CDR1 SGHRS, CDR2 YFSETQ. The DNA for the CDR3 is TGCGCCAGCAGCTTGGTAGGGGTGTACACTGAAGCTTTCTTT. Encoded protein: CASSLVGVYTEAFF.

The CDR3 is CSGVAGAHYNEQFF. The CDR3 DNA reads as TGCAGCGGGGTAGCGGGAGCGCACTACAATGAGCAGTTCTTC. V and J are TRBV29-1 and TRBJ2-1, with 9 bases aligning to TRBD2. The V gene's germline CDR1 is SQVTM and CDR2 ANQGSEA. This CDR3 region has 14 residues. V gave up 7 bases and J gave up 3 bases; unmatched junction bases: 7.

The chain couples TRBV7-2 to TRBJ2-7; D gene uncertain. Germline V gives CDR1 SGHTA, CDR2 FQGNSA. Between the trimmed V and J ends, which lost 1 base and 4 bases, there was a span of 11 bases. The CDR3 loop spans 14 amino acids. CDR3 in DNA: TGTGCCAGCAGCTTAGGAGTCAAGCTGTACGAGCAGTACTTC. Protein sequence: CASSLGVKLYEQYF.

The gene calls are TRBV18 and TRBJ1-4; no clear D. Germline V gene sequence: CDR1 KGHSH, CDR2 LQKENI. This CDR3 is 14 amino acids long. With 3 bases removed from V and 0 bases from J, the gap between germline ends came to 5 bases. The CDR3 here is CASSPSSTNEKLFF. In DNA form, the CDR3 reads TGTGCCAGCTCACCGTCTTCAACTAATGAAAAACTGTTTTTT.

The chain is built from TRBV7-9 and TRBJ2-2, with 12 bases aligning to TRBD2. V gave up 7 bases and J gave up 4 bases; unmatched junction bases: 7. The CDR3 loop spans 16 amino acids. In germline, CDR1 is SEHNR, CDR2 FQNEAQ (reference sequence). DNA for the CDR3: TGTGCCAGCAACCGACTAGCGGGGGTCTTCACCGGGGAGCTGTTTTTT. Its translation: CASNRLAGVFTGELFF.

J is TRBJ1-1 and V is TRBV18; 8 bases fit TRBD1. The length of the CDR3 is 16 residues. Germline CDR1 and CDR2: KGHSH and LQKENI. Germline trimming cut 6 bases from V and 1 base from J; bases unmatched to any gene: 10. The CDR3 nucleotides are TGTGCCAGCTCGCAATCGACAGGGGCGACGAACACTGAAGCTTTCTTT. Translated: CASSQSTGATNTEAFF.

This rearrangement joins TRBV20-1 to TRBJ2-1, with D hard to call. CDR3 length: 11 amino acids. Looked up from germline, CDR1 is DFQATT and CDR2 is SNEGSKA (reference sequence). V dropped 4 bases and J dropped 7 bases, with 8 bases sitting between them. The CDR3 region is CSAIRLNEQFF. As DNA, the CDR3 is TGCAGTGCTATCAGGCTTAATGAGCAGTTCTTC.

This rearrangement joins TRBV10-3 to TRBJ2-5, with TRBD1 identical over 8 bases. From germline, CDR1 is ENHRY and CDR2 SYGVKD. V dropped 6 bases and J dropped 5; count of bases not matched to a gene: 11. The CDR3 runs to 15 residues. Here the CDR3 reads CAISSPDRGLETQYF. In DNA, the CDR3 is TGTGCCATCAGCTCCCCTGACAGGGGATTGGAGACCCAGTACTTC.

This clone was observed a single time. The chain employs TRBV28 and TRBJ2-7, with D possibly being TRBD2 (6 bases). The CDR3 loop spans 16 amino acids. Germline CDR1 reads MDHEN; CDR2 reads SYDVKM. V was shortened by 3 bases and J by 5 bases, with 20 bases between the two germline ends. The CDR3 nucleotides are TGTGCCAGCAGTTTGGGGGTGGGGGGTCCGTATGACGAGCAGTACTTC. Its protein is CASSLGVGGPYDEQYF.

CDR3 sequence: CATTQGGNTIYF. CDR3 sequence (DNA): TGTGCCACCACCCAGGGGGGAAACACCATATATTTT. J is TRBJ1-3 and V is TRBV15, with a possible D match to TRBD1 (6 bases). The V gene's germline CDR1 is LNHNV and CDR2 YYDKDF (reference sequence). CDR3 length: 12 amino acids. V lost 7 bases, J lost 4 bases, and 8 bases lay in between.

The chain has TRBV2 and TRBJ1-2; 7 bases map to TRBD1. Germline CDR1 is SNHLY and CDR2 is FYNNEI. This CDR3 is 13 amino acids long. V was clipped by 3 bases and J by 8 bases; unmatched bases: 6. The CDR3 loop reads CASSELQGGGYTF. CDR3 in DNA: TGTGCCAGCAGTGAGTTGCAGGGGGGAGGCTACACCTTC. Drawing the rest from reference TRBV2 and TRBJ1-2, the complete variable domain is EPEVTQTPSHQVTQMGQEVILRCVPISNHLYFYWYRQILGQKVEFLVSFYNNEISEKSEIFDDQFSVERPDGSNFTLKIRSTKLEDSAMYFCASSELQGGGYTFGSGTRLTVV.

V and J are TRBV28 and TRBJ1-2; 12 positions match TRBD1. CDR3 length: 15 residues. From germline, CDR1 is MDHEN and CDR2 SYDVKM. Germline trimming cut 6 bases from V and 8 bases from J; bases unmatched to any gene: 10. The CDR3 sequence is CASSSTGTGGRGYTF. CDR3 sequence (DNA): TGTGCCAGCAGCTCAACCGGGACAGGGGGCAGGGGCTACACCTTC.

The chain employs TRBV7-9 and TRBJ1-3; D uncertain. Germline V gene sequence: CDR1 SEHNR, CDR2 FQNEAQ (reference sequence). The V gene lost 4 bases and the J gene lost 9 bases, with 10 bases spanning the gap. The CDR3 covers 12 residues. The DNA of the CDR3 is TGTGCCAGCAGCTCCTACTTACCCACCATATATTTT. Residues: CASSSYLPTIYF.

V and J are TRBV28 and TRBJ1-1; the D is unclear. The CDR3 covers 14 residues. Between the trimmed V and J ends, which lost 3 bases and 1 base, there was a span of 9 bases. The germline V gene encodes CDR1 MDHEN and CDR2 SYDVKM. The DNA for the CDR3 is TGTGCCAGCAGTTTCCCCACAAGGAACACTGAAGCTTTCTTT. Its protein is CASSFPTRNTEAFF.

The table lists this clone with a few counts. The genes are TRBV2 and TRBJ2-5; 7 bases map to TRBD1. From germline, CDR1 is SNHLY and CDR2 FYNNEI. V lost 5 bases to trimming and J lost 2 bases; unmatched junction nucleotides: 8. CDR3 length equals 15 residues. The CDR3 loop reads CASSPGQTPQETQYF. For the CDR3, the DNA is TGTGCCAGCAGTCCGGGACAGACTCCTCAAGAGACCCAGTACTTC.

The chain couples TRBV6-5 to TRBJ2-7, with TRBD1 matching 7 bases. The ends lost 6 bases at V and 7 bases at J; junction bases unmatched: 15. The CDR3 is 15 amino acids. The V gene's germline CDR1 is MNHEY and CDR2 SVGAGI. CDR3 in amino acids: CASSLVGTVLKEQYF. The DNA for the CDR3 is TGTGCCAGCAGCCTAGTCGGGACAGTATTGAAGGAGCAGTACTTC.

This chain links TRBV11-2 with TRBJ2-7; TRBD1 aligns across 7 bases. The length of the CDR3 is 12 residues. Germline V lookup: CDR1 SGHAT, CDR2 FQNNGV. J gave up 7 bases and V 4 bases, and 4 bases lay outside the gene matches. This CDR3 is CASSSTGNEQYF. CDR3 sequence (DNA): TGTGCCAGCAGCTCGACAGGGAATGAGCAGTACTTC.

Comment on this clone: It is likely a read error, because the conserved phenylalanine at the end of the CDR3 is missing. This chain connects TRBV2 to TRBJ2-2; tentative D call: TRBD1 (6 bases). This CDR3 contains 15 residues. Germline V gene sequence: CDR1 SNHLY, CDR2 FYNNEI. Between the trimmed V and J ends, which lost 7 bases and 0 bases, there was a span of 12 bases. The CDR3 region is CASTTGQANTGELFV. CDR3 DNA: TGTGCCAGCACCACGGGACAAGCGAACACCGGGGAGCTGTTTGTT.

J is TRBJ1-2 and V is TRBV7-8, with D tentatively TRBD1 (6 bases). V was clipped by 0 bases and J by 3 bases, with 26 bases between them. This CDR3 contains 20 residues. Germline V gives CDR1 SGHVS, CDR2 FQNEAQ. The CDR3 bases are TGTGCCAGCAGCTTAGCCGGGGCTGGACCGGGACGGCAGGGGTACTATGGCTACACCTTC. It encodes CASSLAGAGPGRQGYYGYTF.